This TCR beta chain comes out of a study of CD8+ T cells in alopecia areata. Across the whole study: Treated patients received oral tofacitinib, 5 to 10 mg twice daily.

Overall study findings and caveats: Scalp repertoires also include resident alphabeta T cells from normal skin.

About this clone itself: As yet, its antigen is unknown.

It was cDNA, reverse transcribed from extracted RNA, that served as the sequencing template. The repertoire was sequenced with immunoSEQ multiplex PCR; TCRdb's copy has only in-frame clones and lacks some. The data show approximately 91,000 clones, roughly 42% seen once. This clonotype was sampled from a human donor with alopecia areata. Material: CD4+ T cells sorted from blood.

The CDR3: CASSRDGGNQPQHF. CDR3 bases: TGCGCCAGCAGCCGTGATGGGGGCAATCAGCCCCAGCATTTT. V usage is TRBV5-1 and J usage is TRBJ1-5; D unresolved. The CDR3 length is 14 residues. Germline V gene data show CDR1 as SGHRS and CDR2 as YFSETQ. Trimming shortened V by 4 bases and J by 2 bases, and 10 bases separated the two germline ends.